A single TCR beta chain is shown here with its context. Its antigen is as yet unknown. This sample stems from a study of T cell repertoires in cytomegalovirus infection. General study results and limits: Summed frequency of shared TCR beta families picked out CMV carriers who also had the relevant HLA. The ex vivo response was dominated by HLA-C-restricted CMV-specific TCR beta clonotypes.

TCRdb independently ran MiXCR on the reads; one entry per CDR3 protein. Of almost 500,000 distinct CDR3 sequences in the sample, approximately 11% are singletons; the top ten hold roughly 10%. The CDR3 is made up of 16 amino acids. CDR1 is KGHSH, CDR2 LQKENI, per germline. After removal of 3 bases from V and 4 bases from J, the junction contained 6 bases not matched to a gene. The origin of this receptor is a human donor in good health (CMV status not recorded). Some clones in this sample may be carry-over from other donors' samples. Material for sequencing was PBMCs. The chain recombines TRBV18 with TRBJ1-1; 12 bases fit TRBD1. CDR3 sequence reads: CASSPPGTGGSTEAFF. CDR3 coding DNA: TGTGCCAGCTCACCGCCCGGGACAGGGGGCTCCACTGAAGCTTTCTTT.